This TCR beta chain was identified in a study of blood T cell repertoires in COVID-19. Background on the study: Material from acute and convalescent COVID-19 was sourced from the United States, Italy and Spain. Nucleic acid was either cDNA or gDNA, and it came from T cells, B-cell-depleted T cells, or PBMCs.

The CDR3 sequence is 15 residues long. The V end lost 4 bases, the J end lost 3 bases, and 13 bases lay between the germline ends. Germline CDR1 and CDR2: ENHRY and SYGVKD. Authors' methods: It was from reference gene primer amplification that nucleated cell counts were estimated. Sequenced by immunoSEQ multiplex PCR; TCRdb stores in-frame clones only, minus some. That table furnishes V, J and clone size, whereas the DNA furnished D and trimming. This sample carries fewer than 200,000 clones, approximately 79% of them seen once, and the ten largest clones take 2.5% to 3.5%. Material for sequencing was peripheral blood. The sequence was obtained from a woman aged 80 or older with acute or convalescent COVID-19. The J gene is TRBJ1-5, the V gene TRBV10-3, with D unresolved. This CDR3 reads CAISARLEDNQPQHF. In DNA form, the CDR3 reads TGTGCCATCAGTGCTAGGCTAGAGGACAATCAGCCCCAGCATTTT.